A selection of T cell receptor beta chains follows, all from one sample in a study of metastatic and nonmetastatic thyroid tumors. TCRdb reanalyzed the PCR reads with MiXCR. The sample carries roughly 38,000 clones, around a fifth recorded once. The specimen sequenced was blood. Source of these receptors: a female donor with papillary thyroid cancer or a benign thyroid nodule (not recorded which). Some clones in this sample may be carry-over from other donors' samples. The CDR3 runs from the conserved cysteine through the conserved F or W. A D gene is named only where the DNA matches it firmly. Clone size is shown for a subset of rows, as once, few, many or a class of expanded clone.

J: TRBJ2-1
V: TRBV11-3
size: many
D: .
DNA: TGTGCCAGCACTAAAAATATGGGAAGCGATGAGCAGTTCTTC
CDR3: CASTKNMGSDEQFF

J: TRBJ2-6
V: TRBV4-2
size: .
D: .
DNA: TGTGCCAGCAGCCAAGGTCATTTCGGCTCTGGGGCCAACGTCCTGACTTTC
CDR3: CASSQGHFGSGANVLTF

J: TRBJ1-5
V: TRBV7-8
size: many
D: .
DNA: TGTGCCAGCAGTCGATTGGGGGGCGGTCAGCCCCAGCATTTT
CDR3: CASSRLGGGQPQHF

J: TRBJ2-7
V: TRBV5-4
size: many
D: TRBD2
DNA: TGTGCCAGCAGCTTTGGACTAGCGGGAGACGAGCAGTACTTC
CDR3: CASSFGLAGDEQYF

J: TRBJ2-3
V: TRBV9
size: many
D: .
DNA: TGTGCCAGCAGCCCAACTACGTGGGATACGCAGTATTTT
CDR3: CASSPTTWDTQYF

J: TRBJ2-2
V: TRBV11-2
size: .
D: .
DNA: TGTGCCAGCAGCTTTACTGTGAGATCAAGCGGGGAGCTGTTTTTT
CDR3: CASSFTVRSSGELFF

J: TRBJ1-1
V: TRBV7-9
size: many
D: .
DNA: TGTGCCAGCAGCCGAGCGGGCCTAGGGGACACTGAAGCTTTCTTT
CDR3: CASSRAGLGDTEAFF

J: TRBJ1-5
V: TRBV24-1
size: many
D: .
DNA: TGTGCCACCAGCAAACAGGGTTTGGGACAGCCCCAGCATTTT
CDR3: CATSKQGLGQPQHF

J: TRBJ1-5
V: TRBV9
size: many
D: .
DNA: TGTGCCAGCAGCGTAGATGTGACTGGTCAGCCCCAGCATTTT
CDR3: CASSVDVTGQPQHF

J: TRBJ2-3
V: TRBV19
size: .
D: TRBD1
DNA: TGTGCCAACAGGGGGAAGGACCCGTCCACAGATACGCAGTATTTT
CDR3: CANRGKDPSTDTQYF

J: TRBJ2-1
V: TRBV28
size: .
D: .
DNA: TGTGCCAGCAGTTTACGGGTGAGGTACAATGAGCAGTTCTTC
CDR3: CASSLRVRYNEQFF

J: TRBJ2-2
V: TRBV7-9
size: many
D: TRBD2
DNA: TGTGCCAGCAGCCGACTAGCGCACACCGGGGAGCTGTTTTTT
CDR3: CASSRLAHTGELFF

J: TRBJ2-2
V: TRBV7-2
size: many
D: TRBD1
DNA: TGTGCCAGCAGCTTAGCGTCCGGGACAGGGGGCTACGGGGAGCTGTTTTTT
CDR3: CASSLASGTGGYGELFF

J: TRBJ2-3
V: TRBV6-2/TRBV6-3
size: medium-sized
D: .
DNA: TGTGCCAGCAGTTACTCAGTTCCAGATACGCAGTATTTT
CDR3: CASSYSVPDTQYF

J: TRBJ2-1
V: TRBV28
size: many
D: TRBD2
DNA: TGTGCCACCGGGGACTACCGGTCCAATGAGCAGTTCTTC
CDR3: CATGDYRSNEQFF

J: TRBJ1-5
V: TRBV6-1
size: .
D: .
DNA: TGTGCCAGCAGTCGGTCAGGAGAGACAGATAAGCAGCATTTT
CDR3: CASSRSGETDKQHF

J: TRBJ2-7
V: TRBV12-3/TRBV12-4
size: .
D: .
DNA: TGTGCCAGCAGCCATCGCGAGTCTGGCCAGCAGTACTTC
CDR3: CASSHRESGQQYF

J: TRBJ1-1
V: TRBV27
size: .
D: .
DNA: TGTGCCAGCAGTTTGTGTGCTAGCTCTGAAGCTTTCTTT
CDR3: CASSLCASSEAFF

J: TRBJ2-1
V: TRBV9
size: many
D: TRBD1
DNA: TGTGCCAGCAGCGTACGGACAGGCGGTGACAATGAGCAGTTCTTC
CDR3: CASSVRTGGDNEQFF

J: TRBJ2-7
V: TRBV5-5
size: .
D: TRBD2
DNA: TGTGCCAGCAGCTTTTCAGCGGGAGGGATCATCGACGAGCAGTACTTC
CDR3: CASSFSAGGIIDEQYF

J: TRBJ2-7
V: TRBV20-1
size: .
D: .
DNA: TGCAGTTTCGAGGAGGCGGGACTCACCTACGAGCAGTACTTC
CDR3: CSFEEAGLTYEQYF